This TCR beta chain was observed in a study of T cell responses to AZD1222 COVID-19 vaccine. Study-level results: White British people made up most donors, females outnumbered males, and clonal diversity was possibly underestimated.

This CDR3 is built from 15 residues. V lost 1 base and J lost 4; bases outside the gene matches: 3. Per the germline V gene, CDR1 is MGHRA and CDR2 is YSYEKL. As for this clone: Its specificity is not known.

Assay used: immunoSEQ multiplex PCR; TCRdb lists only in-frame clones, some missing. The sample has about 120,000 clones, about 92% seen once. The chain employs TRBV4-1 and TRBJ1-5, with 8 nucleotides matching TRBD1. Sequenced here: peripheral blood, sampled on day 0 of AZD1222 vaccination. The TCR originated in an adult in good health. Here the CDR3 DNA reads TGCGCCAGCAGCCAAGGTGGACAGGGAAATCAGCCCCAGCATTTT. Translation: CASSQGGQGNQPQHF.